This T cell receptor beta chain was retrieved from a study of long-term antiretroviral therapy in people with HIV. Survey level was the resolution at which the v3.0 immunoSEQ assay ran. The protocol was immunoSEQ multiplex PCR, while the TCRdb copy is restricted to in-frame clones and leaves out a portion. The sample includes around 20,000 clones, approximately 83% of them seen just once. This TCR was recovered from a man between 18 and 35 years old with HIV. Source: unsorted PBMCs, taken 0.5 years before starting antiretroviral therapy.

CDR3 residues: CSARDSGYTF. CDR3 coding DNA: TGCAGTGCTAGAGATTCCGGCTACACCTTC. The J gene is TRBJ1-2, the V gene TRBV20-1; D gene ambiguous. The germline V gene has CDR1 DFQATT and CDR2 SNEGSKA (reference sequence). This CDR3 spans 10 amino acids. The V and J ends lost 0 bases and 8 bases respectively, with 4 bases between them.